The T cell receptor beta chain under discussion was sequenced for a study of T cell responses to AZD1222 COVID-19 vaccine. The table came from immunoSEQ multiplex PCR; TCRdb's copy has only in-frame clones and leaves some out. Among 99,000 or so clones listed, roughly 88% were seen once. Study findings and constraints: Without day 14 samples, only post-peak T cell repertoires were studied.

With regard to this clone: Its target is not known.

Trimming shortened V by 0 bases and J by 5 bases, and 5 bases separated the two germline ends. The CDR3 is 13 amino acids. Germline V gene data show CDR1 as MGHRA and CDR2 as YSYEKL. The chain is built from TRBV4-1 and TRBJ1-5; D unresolved. Material: peripheral blood, obtained on day 0 of AZD1222 vaccination. The receptor comes from an adult in good health. The CDR3 nucleotides are TGCGCCAGCAGCCAAGATCCCTATCAGCCCCAGCATTTT. It encodes CASSQDPYQPQHF.